The rows below give T cell receptor beta chains drawn from one sample of a study of blood T cell repertoires in COVID-19. Sequenced by immunoSEQ multiplex PCR; TCRdb stores in-frame clones only, minus some. The sample has 450,000 or so clones; about 92% are singletons. The sample taken for sequencing was PBMCs or T cells enriched from blood (not recorded which). These receptor sequences come from a man younger than 35 who had recovered from COVID-19. Each CDR3 is given with its conserved first and last residue. Each record gives: V gene, J gene, CDR3 protein.

v_call: TRBV6-5; j_call: TRBJ1-4; cdr3_aa: CASSRDRGREKLFF
v_call: TRBV27; j_call: TRBJ2-3; cdr3_aa: CASSRLAGNWVDTQYF
v_call: TRBV5-5; j_call: TRBJ2-1; cdr3_aa: CASSLVPSGSSYNEQFF
v_call: TRBV6-5; j_call: TRBJ1-5; cdr3_aa: CAEGELSNQPQHF
v_call: TRBV7-8; j_call: TRBJ1-5; cdr3_aa: CASSFAGVNQPQHF
v_call: TRBV19; j_call: TRBJ1-4; cdr3_aa: CASSIPDRGDEKLFF
v_call: TRBV29-1; j_call: TRBJ1-2; cdr3_aa: CATGQGWNGYTF
v_call: TRBV2; j_call: TRBJ2-7; cdr3_aa: CARRPGLAGEEQYF
v_call: TRBV27; j_call: TRBJ2-1; cdr3_aa: CATSGGAGNEQFF
v_call: TRBV10-2; j_call: TRBJ2-6; cdr3_aa: CARSPGTGASGANVLTF
v_call: TRBV5-4; j_call: TRBJ2-7; cdr3_aa: CASSLEGGTYEQYF
v_call: TRBV18; j_call: TRBJ1-1; cdr3_aa: CASSLSQGSGAEAFF